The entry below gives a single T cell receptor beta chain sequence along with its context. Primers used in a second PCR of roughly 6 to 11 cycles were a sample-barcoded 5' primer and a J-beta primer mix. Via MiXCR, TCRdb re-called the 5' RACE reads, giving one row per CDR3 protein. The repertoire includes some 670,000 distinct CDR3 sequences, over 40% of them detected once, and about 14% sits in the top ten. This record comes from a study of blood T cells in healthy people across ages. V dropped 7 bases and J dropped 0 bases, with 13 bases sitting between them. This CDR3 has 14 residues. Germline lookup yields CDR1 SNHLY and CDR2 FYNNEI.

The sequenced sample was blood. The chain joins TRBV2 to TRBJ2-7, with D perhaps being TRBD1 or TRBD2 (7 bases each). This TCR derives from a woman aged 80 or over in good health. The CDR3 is CASTPGGGSYEQYF. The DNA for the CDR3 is TGTGCCAGCACCCCAGGGGGGGGCTCCTACGAGCAGTACTTC. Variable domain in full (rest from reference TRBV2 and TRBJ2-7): EPEVTQTPSHQVTQMGQEVILRCVPISNHLYFYWYRQILGQKVEFLVSFYNNEISEKSEIFDDQFSVERPDGSNFTLKIRSTKLEDSAMYFCASTPGGGSYEQYFGPGTRLTVT.